This T cell receptor (beta chain) was observed in a study of T cell responses to AZD1222 COVID-19 vaccine. Concerning this clone: The antigen is not known. The junction shows a germline mismatch at one end, possibly a read error.

Sequenced by immunoSEQ multiplex PCR; TCRdb stores in-frame clones only, minus some. The repertoire has 90,000 to 95,000 clones, just over 90% of them found once; the top ten carry about 20%. Germline CDR1 is DFQATT and CDR2 is SNEGSKA (reference sequence). This CDR3 has 10 residues. Study-wide results and limits: Only after the peak T cell response were repertoires sampled. Seropositive at baseline were only six AZD1222 recipients.

The source was peripheral blood, collected on day 0 of AZD1222 vaccination. The source of this sequence is an adult in good health. The chain uses TRBV20-1 and TRBJ1-2; D remains unclear. CDR3 residues: CSAREYGYTF. The CDR3 nucleotides are TGCAGTGCGAGAGAGTATGGCTACACCTTC.